This T cell receptor beta chain comes out of a study of T cells in Graves' hyperthyroidism and ophthalmopathy. Study conclusions and caveats: Blood also contained most expanded thyroid clonotypes above 0.001.

Of note for this clonotype: Its antigen is not known. A single base separates this from a much larger clone, so it may be a read error.

CDR3 size: 13 residues. CDR1 and CDR2 from the germline V gene are SGHTA and FQGNSA. Out of less than 12 ml of fresh peripheral blood came the PBMCs. Amplified TCR beta CDR3 regions came from RNA transcripts. The TCR CDR3 first-round RT-PCR relied on the HTBI primer set. TCRdb recomputed calls from the multiplex PCR reads with MiXCR, one row per CDR3 protein. The data show about 510,000 distinct CDR3 sequences, around 13% seen once. This TCR came from a woman aged 40-49 years with Graves' hyperthyroidism. J is TRBJ2-1 and V is TRBV7-2; D is uncertain. Sequencing input: blood. The CDR3 DNA sequence: TGTGCCAGCAGCTTAGTATACCAAAATGAGCGGTTCTTC. Its protein is CASSLVYQNERFF.